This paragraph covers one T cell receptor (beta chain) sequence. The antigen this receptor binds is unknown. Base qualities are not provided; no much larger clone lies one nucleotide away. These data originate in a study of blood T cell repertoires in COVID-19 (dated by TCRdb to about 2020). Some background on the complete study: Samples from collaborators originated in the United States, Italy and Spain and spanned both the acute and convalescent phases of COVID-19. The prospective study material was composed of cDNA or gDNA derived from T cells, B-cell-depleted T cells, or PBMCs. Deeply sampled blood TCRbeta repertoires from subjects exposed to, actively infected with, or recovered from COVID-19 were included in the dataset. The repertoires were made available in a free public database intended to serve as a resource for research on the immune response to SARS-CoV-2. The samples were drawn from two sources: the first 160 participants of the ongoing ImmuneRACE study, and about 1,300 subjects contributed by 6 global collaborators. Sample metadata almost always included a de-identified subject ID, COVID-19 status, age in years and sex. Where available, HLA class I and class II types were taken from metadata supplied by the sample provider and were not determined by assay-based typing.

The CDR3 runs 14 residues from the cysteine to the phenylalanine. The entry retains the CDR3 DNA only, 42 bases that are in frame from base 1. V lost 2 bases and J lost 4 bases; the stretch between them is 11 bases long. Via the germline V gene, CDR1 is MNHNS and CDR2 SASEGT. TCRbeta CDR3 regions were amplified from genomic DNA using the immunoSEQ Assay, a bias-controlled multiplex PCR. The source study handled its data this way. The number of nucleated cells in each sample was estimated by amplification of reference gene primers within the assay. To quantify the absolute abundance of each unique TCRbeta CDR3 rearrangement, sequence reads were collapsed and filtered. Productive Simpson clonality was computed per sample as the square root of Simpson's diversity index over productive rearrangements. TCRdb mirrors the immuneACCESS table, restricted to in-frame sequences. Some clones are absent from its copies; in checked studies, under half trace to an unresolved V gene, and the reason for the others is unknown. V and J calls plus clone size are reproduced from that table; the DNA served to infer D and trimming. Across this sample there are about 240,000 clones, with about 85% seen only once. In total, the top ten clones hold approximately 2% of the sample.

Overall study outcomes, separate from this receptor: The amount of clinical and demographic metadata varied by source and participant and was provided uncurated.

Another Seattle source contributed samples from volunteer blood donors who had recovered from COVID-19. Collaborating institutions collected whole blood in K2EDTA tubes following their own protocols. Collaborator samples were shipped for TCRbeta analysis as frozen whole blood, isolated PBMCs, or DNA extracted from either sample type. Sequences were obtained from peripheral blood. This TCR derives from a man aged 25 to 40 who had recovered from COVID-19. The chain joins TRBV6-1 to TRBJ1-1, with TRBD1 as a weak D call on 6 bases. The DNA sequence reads TGTGCCAGCAGTGAATGGGGGGGCACCACTGAAGCTTTCTTT. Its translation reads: CASSEWGGTTEAFF.